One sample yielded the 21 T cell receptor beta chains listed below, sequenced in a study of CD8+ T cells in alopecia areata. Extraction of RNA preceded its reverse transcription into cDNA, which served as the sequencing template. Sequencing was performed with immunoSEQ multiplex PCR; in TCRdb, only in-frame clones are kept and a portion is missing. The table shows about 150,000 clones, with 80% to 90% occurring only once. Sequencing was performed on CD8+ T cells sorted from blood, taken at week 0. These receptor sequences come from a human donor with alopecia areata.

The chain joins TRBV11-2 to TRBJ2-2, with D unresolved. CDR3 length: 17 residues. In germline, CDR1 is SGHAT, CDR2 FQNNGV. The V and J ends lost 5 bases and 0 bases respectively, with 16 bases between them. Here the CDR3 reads CASSLPGYLANTGELFF. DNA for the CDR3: TGTGCCAGCAGCCTACCAGGCTATCTCGCGAACACCGGGGAGCTGTTTTTT.

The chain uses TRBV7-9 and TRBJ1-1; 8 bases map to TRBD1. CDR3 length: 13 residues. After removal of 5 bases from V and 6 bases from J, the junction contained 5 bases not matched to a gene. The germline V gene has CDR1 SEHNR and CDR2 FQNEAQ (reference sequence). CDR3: CASSLDRGPEAFF. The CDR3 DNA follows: TGTGCCAGCAGCCTTGACAGGGGTCCTGAAGCTTTCTTT. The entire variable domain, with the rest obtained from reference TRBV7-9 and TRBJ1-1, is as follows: DTGVSQNPRHKITKRGQNVTFRCDPISEHNRLYWYRQTLGQGPEFLTYFQNEAQLEKSRLLSDRFSAERPKGSFSTLEIQRTEQGDSAMYLCASSLDRGPEAFFGQGTRLTVV.

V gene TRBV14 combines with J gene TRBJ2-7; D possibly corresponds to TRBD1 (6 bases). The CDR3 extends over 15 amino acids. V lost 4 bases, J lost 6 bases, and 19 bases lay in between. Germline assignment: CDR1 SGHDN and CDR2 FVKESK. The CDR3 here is CASSPDAWTAREQYF. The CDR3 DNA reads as TGTGCCAGCAGCCCAGACGCGTGGACAGCGCGCGAGCAGTACTTC. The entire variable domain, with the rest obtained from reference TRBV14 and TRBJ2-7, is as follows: EAGVTQFPSHSVIEKGQTVTLRCDPISGHDNLYWYRRVMGKEIKFLLHFVKESKQDESGMPNNRFLAERTGGTYSTLKVQPAELEDSGVYFCASSPDAWTAREQYFGPGTRLTVT.

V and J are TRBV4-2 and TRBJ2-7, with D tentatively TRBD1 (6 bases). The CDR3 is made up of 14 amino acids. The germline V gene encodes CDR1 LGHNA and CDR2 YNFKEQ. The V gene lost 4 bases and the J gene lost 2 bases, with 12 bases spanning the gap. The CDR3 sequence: CASSPRQAPYEQYF. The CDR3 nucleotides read TGTGCCAGCAGCCCGCGACAGGCCCCCTACGAGCAGTACTTC.

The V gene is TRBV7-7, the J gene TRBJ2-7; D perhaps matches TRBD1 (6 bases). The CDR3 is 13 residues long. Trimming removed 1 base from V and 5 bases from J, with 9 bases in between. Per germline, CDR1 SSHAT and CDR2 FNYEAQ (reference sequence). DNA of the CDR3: TGTGCCAGCAGCTTAGACAGGGCAAACGAGCAGTACTTC. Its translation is CASSLDRANEQYF.

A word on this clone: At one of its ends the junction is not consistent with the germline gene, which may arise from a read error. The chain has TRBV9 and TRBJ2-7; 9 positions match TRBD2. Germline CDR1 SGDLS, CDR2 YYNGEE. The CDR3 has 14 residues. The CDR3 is CASASSGSSNEQYF. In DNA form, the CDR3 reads TGTGCCAGTGCGAGTAGCGGGAGCTCCAACGAGCAGTACTTC.

This chain's CDR3 is CATGLADNEQFF. The CDR3, as DNA: TGTGCCACCGGTCTAGCGGACAATGAGCAGTTCTTC. V gene TRBV28 combines with J gene TRBJ2-1; TRBD2 matches at 7 bases. Germline values: CDR1 MDHEN, CDR2 SYDVKM. The CDR3 is made up of 12 amino acids. V was pared by 10 bases and J by 5 bases, with 5 bases of the junction left unmatched. Complete variable domain (other parts from reference TRBV28 and TRBJ2-1): DVKVTQSSRYLVKRTGEKVFLECVQDMDHENMFWYRQDPGLGLRLIYFSYDVKMKEKGDIPEGYSVSREKKERFSLILESASTNQTSMYLCATGLADNEQFFGPGTRLTVL.

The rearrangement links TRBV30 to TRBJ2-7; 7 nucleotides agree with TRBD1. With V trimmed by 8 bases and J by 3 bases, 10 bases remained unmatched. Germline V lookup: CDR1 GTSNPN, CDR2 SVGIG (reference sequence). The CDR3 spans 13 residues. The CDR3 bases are TGTGCCAGTGGGGAAGGGGGCAACTACGAGCAGTACTTC. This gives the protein CASGEGGNYEQYF.

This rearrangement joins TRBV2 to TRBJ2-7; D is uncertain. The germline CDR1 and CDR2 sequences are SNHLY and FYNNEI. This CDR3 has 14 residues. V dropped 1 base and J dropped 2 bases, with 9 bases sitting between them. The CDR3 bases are TGTGCCAGCAGTGAAGGGCCTCAGCCCTACGAGCAGTACTTC. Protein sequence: CASSEGPQPYEQYF.

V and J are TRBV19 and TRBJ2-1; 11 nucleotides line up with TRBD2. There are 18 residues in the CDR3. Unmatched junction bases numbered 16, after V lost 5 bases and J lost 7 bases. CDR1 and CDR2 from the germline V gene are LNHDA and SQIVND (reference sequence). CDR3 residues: CASSGWASGRTLVNEQFF. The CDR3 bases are TGTGCCAGTAGTGGTTGGGCTAGCGGGAGGACGCTAGTGAATGAGCAGTTCTTC. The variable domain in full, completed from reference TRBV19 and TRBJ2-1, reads DGGITQSPKYLFRKEGQNVTLSCEQNLNHDAMYWYRQDPGQGLRLIYYSQIVNDFQKGDIAEGYSVSREKKESFPLTVTSAQKNPTAFYLCASSGWASGRTLVNEQFFGPGTRLTVL.

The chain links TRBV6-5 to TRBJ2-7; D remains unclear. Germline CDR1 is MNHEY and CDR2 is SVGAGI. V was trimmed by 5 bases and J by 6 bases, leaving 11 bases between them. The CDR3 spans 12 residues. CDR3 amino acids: CASSPAIGEQYF. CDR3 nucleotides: TGTGCCAGCAGTCCCGCTATCGGCGAGCAGTACTTC.

CDR3 sequence reads: CASSQDSYEQYF. CDR3 sequence (DNA): TGTGCCAGCAGCCAAGACAGCTACGAGCAGTACTTC. This chain uses TRBV5-6 with TRBJ2-7; a weak D match, TRBD1 (5 bases). V was shortened by 4 bases and J by 3 bases, with 8 bases between the two germline ends. Germline loops: CDR1 SGHDT, CDR2 YYEEEE. The CDR3 contains 12 residues.

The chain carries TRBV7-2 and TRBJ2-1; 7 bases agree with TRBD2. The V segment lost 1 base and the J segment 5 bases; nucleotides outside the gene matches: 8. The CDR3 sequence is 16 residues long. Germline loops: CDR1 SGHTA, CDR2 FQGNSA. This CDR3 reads CASSLVAGVGNNEQFF. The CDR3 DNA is TGTGCCAGCAGCTTAGTTGCGGGGGTCGGTAACAATGAGCAGTTCTTC.

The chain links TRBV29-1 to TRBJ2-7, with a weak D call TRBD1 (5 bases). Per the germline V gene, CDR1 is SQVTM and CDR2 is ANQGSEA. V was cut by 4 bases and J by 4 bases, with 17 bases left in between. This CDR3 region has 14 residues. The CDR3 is CSVAVGRAAYEQYF. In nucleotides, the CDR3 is TGCAGCGTTGCGGTCGGCAGGGCGGCTTACGAGCAGTACTTC.

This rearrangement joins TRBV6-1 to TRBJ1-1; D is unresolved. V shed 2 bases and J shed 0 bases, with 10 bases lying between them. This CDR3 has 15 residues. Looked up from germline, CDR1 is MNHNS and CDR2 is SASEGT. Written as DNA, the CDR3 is TGTGCCAGCAGTGAAATGGGCAGCTTGAACACTGAAGCTTTCTTT. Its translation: CASSEMGSLNTEAFF.

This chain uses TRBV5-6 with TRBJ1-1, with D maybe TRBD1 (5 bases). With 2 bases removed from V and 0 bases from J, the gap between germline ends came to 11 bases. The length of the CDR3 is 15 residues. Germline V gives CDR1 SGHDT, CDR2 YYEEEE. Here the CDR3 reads CASSFTGDVNTEAFF. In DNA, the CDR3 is TGTGCCAGCAGCTTCACGGGGGATGTGAACACTGAAGCTTTCTTT.

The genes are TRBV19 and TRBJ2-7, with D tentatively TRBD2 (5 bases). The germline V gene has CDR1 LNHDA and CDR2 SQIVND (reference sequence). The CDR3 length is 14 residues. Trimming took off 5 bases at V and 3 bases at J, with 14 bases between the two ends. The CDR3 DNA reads TGTGCCAGTAGTCCTGCAGAGGGCGGCTACGAGCAGTACTTC. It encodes CASSPAEGGYEQYF.

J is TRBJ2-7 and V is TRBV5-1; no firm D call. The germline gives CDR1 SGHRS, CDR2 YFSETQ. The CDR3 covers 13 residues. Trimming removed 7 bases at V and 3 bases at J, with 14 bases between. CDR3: CASRPDRGYEQYF. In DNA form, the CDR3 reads TGCGCCAGCCGTCCCGACCGAGGCTACGAGCAGTACTTC.

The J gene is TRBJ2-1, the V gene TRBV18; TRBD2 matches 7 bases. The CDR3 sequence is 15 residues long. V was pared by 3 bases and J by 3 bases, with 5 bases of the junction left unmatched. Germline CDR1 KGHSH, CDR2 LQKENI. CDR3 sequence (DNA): TGTGCCAGCTCACCTCAGGGAGGGCGCTACAATGAGCAGTTCTTC. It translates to CASSPQGGRYNEQFF.

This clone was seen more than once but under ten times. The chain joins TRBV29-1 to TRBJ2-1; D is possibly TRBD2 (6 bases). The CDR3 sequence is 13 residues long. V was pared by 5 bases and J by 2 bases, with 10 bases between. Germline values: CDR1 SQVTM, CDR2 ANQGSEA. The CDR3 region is CSVKPGAYNEQFF. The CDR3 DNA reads TGCAGCGTTAAGCCGGGGGCCTACAATGAGCAGTTCTTC.

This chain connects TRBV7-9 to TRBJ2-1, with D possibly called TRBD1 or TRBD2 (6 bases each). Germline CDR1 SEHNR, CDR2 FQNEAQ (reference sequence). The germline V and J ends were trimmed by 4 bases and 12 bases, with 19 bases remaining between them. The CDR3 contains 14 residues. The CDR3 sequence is CASSSRLGGIVQFF. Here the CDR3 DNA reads TGTGCCAGCAGCTCCAGACTAGGGGGAATCGTGCAGTTCTTC.